This passage covers 9 T cell receptor beta chains from one sample sequenced in a study of T cells in women clearing cervical HPV infection. Libraries were prepared by immunoSEQ multiplex PCR; TCRdb keeps only in-frame clonotypes and omits some of them. Its table lists fewer than 50,000 clones. The source material was blood buffy coat. The source of these receptors is a woman aged 18 to 75 with a cervical HPV16 infection that either progressed to CIN3+ or cleared (not recorded which).

With regard to this clone: The sequence runs out 3 residues before the end of the CDR3; the remainder is reconstructed from the germline J gene. The chain employs TRBV7-6 and TRBJ2-5, with D uncertain. V was shortened by 2 bases and J by 1 base, with 5 bases between the two germline ends. From germline, CDR1 is SGHVS and CDR2 FNYEAQ. This CDR3 contains 13 residues. Partial CDR3 DNA: TGTGCCAGCAGCTTACGGTTCCAAGAGACC. This translates into CASSLRFQET. The whole CDR3 is CASSLRFQETQYF.

Concerning this clone: The read stops 3 residues short of the end of the CDR3; the missing end is completed from the germline J gene. The chain has TRBV7-7 and TRBJ2-5; TRBD1 might be the D (5 bases). V was clipped by 5 bases and J by 2 bases, with 15 bases between them. In germline, CDR1 is SSHAT, CDR2 FNYEAQ (reference sequence). The CDR3 has 15 residues. CDR3: CASSPQGESQETQYF. The sequenced CDR3 bases are TGTGCCAGCAGCCCTCAAGGGGAATCGCAAGAGACC.

Concerning this clone itself: The sequenced fragment ends 3 residues before the CDR3 boundary, so the rest is inferred from the germline J gene. The chain is built from TRBV7-9 and TRBJ1-4; D is perhaps TRBD1 (6 bases). CDR1 is SEHNR, CDR2 FQNEAQ, per germline (reference sequence). The CDR3 extends over 14 amino acids. The CDR3 reads CASSILDSNSPLFF. Incomplete CDR3 DNA: TGTGCCAGCAGCATACTGGACAGCAATTCACCA. The whole variable domain, remainder taken from reference TRBV7-9 and TRBJ1-4, is DTGVSQNPRHKITKRGQNVTFRCDPISEHNRLYWYRQTLGQGPEFLTYFQNEAQLEKSRLLSDRFSAERPKGSFSTLEIQRTEQGDSAMYLCASSILDSNSPLFFGSGTQLSVL.

On this clone: The CDR3 end lies 3 residues beyond the end of the read and is filled in from the germline J gene. The chain recombines TRBV6-1 with TRBJ1-2; 9 bases line up with TRBD1. This CDR3 spans 15 amino acids. V lost 3 bases and J lost 6; bases outside the gene matches: 8. CDR1 MNHNS and CDR2 SASEGT come from the germline V gene. The sequenced part of the CDR3 DNA is TGTGCCAGCAGTGAGTTGCCGGGACAGGGTGATGGC. This codes for CASSELPGQGDG. The CDR3 in its entirety is CASSELPGQGDGYTF.

Note on this clone: The read ends 3 residues shy of where the CDR3 ends; the end is completed using the germline J gene. V is TRBV19 and J is TRBJ1-2; 7 bases align to TRBD1. CDR3 length: 13 residues. V shed 5 bases and J 5 bases; nucleotides not matched to a gene: 5. CDR1 and CDR2 from the germline V gene are LNHDA and SQIVND (reference sequence). The CDR3 here is CASSLDRVYGYTF. The DNA read from the CDR3 is TGTGCCAGTAGTCTCGACAGGGTTTATGGC.

A word on this clone: The read stops 3 residues short of the end of the CDR3; the missing end is completed from the germline J gene. The chain is built from TRBV7-3 and TRBJ2-5; TRBD1 matches at 12 bases. The CDR3 loop spans 18 amino acids. The germline gives CDR1 SGHTA, CDR2 FQGTGA. After removal of 5 bases from V and 5 bases from J, the junction contained 15 bases not matched to a gene. The sequenced part of the CDR3 DNA is TGTGCCAGCAGCCTCCATTCCGGGACAGGGGGCTTTCGGGAGACC. Protein: CASSLHSGTGGFRET. The CDR3 in its entirety is CASSLHSGTGGFRETQYF.

Worth noting for this clone: The CDR3 extends 3 residues past the end of the read, so its final part is completed from the germline J gene. The chain joins TRBV13 to TRBJ2-2; D possibly corresponds to TRBD1 (6 bases). Germline V gene sequence: CDR1 PRHDT, CDR2 FYEKMQ (reference sequence). V was cut by 5 bases and J by 2 bases, with 12 bases left in between. The CDR3 consists of 15 residues. CDR3 bases read: TGTGCCAGCAGCACAGGGTTAGCTAACACCGGGGAG. Protein: CASSTGLANTGE. The full CDR3 is CASSTGLANTGELFF.

About this clone itself: With the read ending 3 residues before the CDR3 end, the germline J gene is used to fill in that end. The chain carries TRBV20-1 and TRBJ2-3, with 12 bases identical to TRBD2. CDR1 DFQATT and CDR2 SNEGSKA come from the germline V gene (reference sequence). After removal of 0 bases from V and 4 bases from J, the junction contained 11 bases not matched to a gene. This CDR3 is 18 amino acids long. The CDR3 bases that were read are TGCAGTGCTAGAGATTCCCTCCTAGCGGGAGGGCTACCAGATACG. Amino acids: CSARDSLLAGGLPDT. The entire CDR3 reads CSARDSLLAGGLPDTQYF.

The CDR3 reads CASIRDRENSSQPQHF. The part of the CDR3 DNA that was read is TGTGCCAGCATACGGGACAGGGAAAACTCCAGTCAGCCC. V usage is TRBV6-2 or TRBV6-3 and J usage is TRBJ1-5, with 9 positions matching TRBD1. The CDR3 end is not reached by the read, which stops 3 residues before it; the germline J gene fills it in. Germline assignment: CDR1 MNHEY and CDR2 SVGEGT. The CDR3 runs 16 residues. J gave up 6 bases and V 7 bases, and 13 bases lay outside the gene matches.